This TCR beta chain was profiled in a study of T cell responses to AZD1222 COVID-19 vaccine. Trimming at V came to 2 bases and at J to 8 bases, leaving 1 base not matched to a gene. The germline V gene has CDR1 SGHDT and CDR2 YYEEEE. The length of the CDR3 is 14 residues. In the case of this clone: Its matching antigen is unknown.

Whole-study findings and limits: Vaccine-associated CD4 TCRs ranged over spike, dominating at 160-218 and 743-854. Possibly, clonal diversity was underestimated; donors were largely white British and included more females. Unmutated variant regions reportedly attract nearly half of all spike-specific TCRs.

Measured with immunoSEQ multiplex PCR; TCRdb has only the in-frame clones, and not every one. The sample lists roughly 100,000 clones, roughly 90% occurring once. This receptor was obtained from an adult in good health. V and J are TRBV5-6 and TRBJ2-1; 13 bases match TRBD2. Source: peripheral blood, taken on day 0 of AZD1222 vaccination. The CDR3 is CASSLGLAGDEQFF. The CDR3 nucleotides read TGTGCCAGCAGCTTAGGACTAGCGGGAGATGAGCAGTTCTTC.